These 12 T cell receptor beta chains originate from one sample sequenced in a study of blood T cell repertoires in COVID-19. Method: immunoSEQ multiplex PCR; TCRdb's copy keeps in-frame clones and lacks some. This table holds some 390,000 clones, about 91% found once. Sequenced material: peripheral blood. The source is a woman aged 40 to 50 with COVID-19, enrolled during active disease.

This clone was counted a few times. This chain links TRBV19 with TRBJ1-1; 7 bases match TRBD1. V lost 3 bases, J lost 3 bases, and 4 bases stayed unmatched. This CDR3 spans 14 amino acids. From germline, CDR1 is LNHDA and CDR2 SQIVND (reference sequence). The CDR3, as DNA: TGTGCCAGTAGTATGACGACAGGGTACACTGAAGCTTTCTTT. Residues: CASSMTTGYTEAFF.

V gene TRBV14 combines with J gene TRBJ1-4, with D possibly TRBD1 on 6 matching bases. The CDR3 runs to 15 residues. V was cut by 2 bases and J by 3 bases, with 10 bases left in between. Germline V gene data show CDR1 as SGHDN and CDR2 as FVKESK. The CDR3: CASSQNRVSNEKLFF. The CDR3 bases are TGTGCCAGCAGCCAAAACAGGGTCTCTAATGAAAAACTGTTTTTT.

The chain carries TRBV11-2 and TRBJ1-5; 12 nucleotides agree with TRBD1. In germline, CDR1 is SGHAT, CDR2 FQNNGV. This CDR3 region has 18 residues. After removal of 1 base from V and 5 bases from J, the junction contained 9 bases not matched to a gene. Written as DNA, the CDR3 is TGTGCCAGCAGCTTAGGGGTCCGGGACAGGGGGCGAGATCAGCCCCAGCATTTT. Translating it yields CASSLGVRDRGRDQPQHF.

This chain's CDR3 is CASSERGQGGEKLFF. CDR3 nucleotides: TGTGCCAGCAGCGAAAGGGGTCAGGGAGGGGAAAAACTGTTTTTT. The chain combines TRBV27 with TRBJ1-4; D may be TRBD1 (5 bases). V shed 6 bases and J shed 8 bases, with 19 bases lying between them. The germline V gene encodes CDR1 MNHEY and CDR2 SMNVEV (reference sequence). The CDR3 has 15 amino acids.

This rearrangement joins TRBV19 to TRBJ1-3, with 7 bases lining up with TRBD1. J lost 0 bases, V lost 5 bases, and 7 bases had no gene match. This CDR3 is 16 amino acids long. Germline V gene sequence: CDR1 LNHDA, CDR2 SQIVND (reference sequence). CDR3 DNA: TGTGCCAGTAGTTCAGGGACAGTACGCTCTGGAAACACCATATATTTT. Translated, it gives CASSSGTVRSGNTIYF.

The chain employs TRBV3-1 (or the pseudogene TRBV3-2) and TRBJ2-1, with TRBD2 matching over 7 bases. The germline gives CDR1 LGHDT, CDR2 YNNKEL (reference sequence). This CDR3 is built from 16 residues. After removal of 1 base from V and 6 bases from J, the junction contained 9 bases not matched to a gene. This CDR3 is CASSQVTGGVSNEQFF. CDR3 in DNA: TGTGCCAGCAGCCAAGTGACGGGGGGAGTAAGCAATGAGCAGTTCTTC.

The chain joins TRBV30 to TRBJ1-4, with 7 bases aligning to TRBD1. Per the germline V gene, CDR1 is GTSNPN and CDR2 is SVGIG (reference sequence). Trimming took 0 bases from V and 7 from J; bases not matched to a gene: 5. The CDR3 length is 14 residues. In DNA, the CDR3 is TGTGCCTGGAGTGTCGGGACAGCCGGTGAAAAACTGTTTTTT. Translating gives CAWSVGTAGEKLFF. Together with reference TRBV30 and TRBJ1-4, the CDR3 gives the full variable domain: SQTIHQWPATLVQPVGSPLSLECTVEGTSNPNLYWYRQAAGRGLQLLFYSVGIGQISSEVPQNLSASRPQDRQFILSSKKLLLSDSGFYLCAWSVGTAGEKLFFGSGTQLSVL.

This chain uses TRBV5-6 with TRBJ1-2, with 10 bases identical to TRBD1. The CDR3 consists of 14 residues. Unmatched junction bases numbered 1, after V lost 4 bases and J lost 1 base. CDR1 and CDR2 from the germline V gene are SGHDT and YYEEEE. CDR3 sequence: CASSRDRGNYGYTF. CDR3 nucleotides: TGTGCCAGCAGCCGGGACAGGGGTAACTATGGCTACACCTTC.

The V call is TRBV29-1, the J call TRBJ1-1, with D hard to call. V dropped 5 bases and J dropped 0 bases, with 10 bases sitting between them. The CDR3 has 13 amino acids. Germline CDR1 reads SQVTM; CDR2 reads ANQGSEA. The CDR3 loop reads CSVLRPMNTEAFF. CDR3 DNA sequence: TGCAGCGTTCTGAGGCCGATGAACACTGAAGCTTTCTTT.

V usage is TRBV18 and J usage is TRBJ2-1; 9 bases fit TRBD2. The CDR3 is 20 amino acids. The ends lost 3 bases at V and 3 bases at J; junction bases unmatched: 18. Germline CDR1 is KGHSH and CDR2 is LQKENI. CDR3 nucleotides: TGTGCCAGCTCACCCCCTCGGGGAGCGGGAGGAAACTCAAGCTACAATGAGCAGTTCTTC. The encoded protein is CASSPPRGAGGNSSYNEQFF.

The chain employs TRBV9 and TRBJ2-3; 7 positions agree with TRBD1. CDR3 length: 15 residues. The germline CDR1 and CDR2 sequences are SGDLS and YYNGEE. V shed 0 bases and J 4 bases; nucleotides not matched to a gene: 5. The CDR3 is CASSVEGAPADTQYF. The DNA for the CDR3 is TGTGCCAGCAGCGTAGAGGGGGCGCCGGCAGATACGCAGTATTTT. Based on the CDR3 plus reference TRBV9 and TRBJ2-3, the full variable domain is DSGVTQTPKHLITATGQRVTLRCSPRSGDLSVYWYQQSLDQGLQFLIQYYNGEERAKGNILERFSAQQFPDLHSELNLSSLELGDSALYFCASSVEGAPADTQYFGPGTRLTVL.

The CDR3 sequence is CASSTSTF. The CDR3 DNA reads TGTGCCAGCAGCACCAGCACCTTC. The V and J genes are TRBV6-6 and TRBJ1-2; no definite D call. From germline, CDR1 is MNHNY and CDR2 SVGAGI (reference sequence). Between the trimmed V and J ends, which lost 6 bases and 13 bases, there was a span of 6 bases. The CDR3 extends over 8 amino acids.